The rows below give T cell receptor beta chains drawn from one sample of a study of shared clonotypes between healthy human individuals. The table came from immunoSEQ multiplex PCR; TCRdb's copy has only in-frame clones and leaves some out. The repertoire holds more than 2 million clones, just under 95% seen once, with around 1.8% in the top ten. Sequencing used naive CD8+ T cells from PBMCs. The receptor set was obtained from a man between 18 and 29 years old in good health. Some clones in this sample may be carry-over from other donors' samples. The CDR3 runs from the conserved cysteine through the conserved F or W. The order of the fields is clone size, J gene, V gene, D gene, CDR3 DNA, CDR3 protein. D genes are given only for firm matches. Size is omitted from some rows. Given values are once, few, many or a class for expanded clones.

-,TRBJ2-7,TRBV27,-,TGTGCCACCCGAGGGGGGCCCTACGAGCAGTACTTC,CATRGGPYEQYF
-,TRBJ1-5,TRBV9,TRBD1,TGTGCCAGCACCAGGACAGGGCTAAGCAATCAGCCCCAGCATTTT,CASTRTGLSNQPQHF
-,TRBJ1-1,TRBV19,-,TGTGCCAGCTGGGGCAGCCCCTACACTGAAGCTTTCTTT,CASWGSPYTEAFF
-,TRBJ2-1,TRBV4-1,TRBD2,TGCGCCAGCAGCCAGGCTTTACTAGCGAGTGAGCAGTTCTTC,CASSQALLASEQFF
-,TRBJ1-2,TRBV7-2,TRBD1,TGTGCCAGCAGCTCCGACAGGGGGCAGTTAGCTAACTATGGCTACACCTTC,CASSSDRGQLANYGYTF
-,TRBJ2-7,TRBV28,-,TGTGCCAGCAGTTCCCCCCTGGGCCCCACCCTGCGGGGCTACGAGCAGTACTTC,CASSSPLGPTLRGYEQYF
-,TRBJ2-1,TRBV7-8,TRBD2,TGTGCCAGCAGCTTAGGGCTTTGGCGGGAGGACAACAATGAGCAGTTCTTC,CASSLGLWREDNNEQFF
-,TRBJ2-7,TRBV6-4,TRBD2,TGTGCCAGCAGTGACTCGGCGGGGAGGGGCGAGCAGTACTTC,CASSDSAGRGEQYF
-,TRBJ2-3,TRBV6-5,-,TGTGCCAGCGGGGGGTTCGGTACAGATACGCAGTATTTT,CASGGFGTDTQYF
-,TRBJ2-7,TRBV11-2,-,TGTGCCAGCAGCCTCACGGAGCGCTACGAGCAGTACTTC,CASSLTERYEQYF
-,TRBJ2-4,TRBV28,TRBD1,TGTGCCAGCACCCTGACCCGGGACAGGAGTCTAGCCAAAAACATTCAGTACTTC,CASTLTRDRSLAKNIQYF
-,TRBJ2-2,TRBV27,-,TGTGCCAGCAGTTTTAATCCGGGAGCCCCGGCAGGGGAGCTGTTTTTT,CASSFNPGAPAGELFF
-,TRBJ2-3,TRBV11-2,-,TGTGCCAGCAGCATGCCCATGGCACCTGAAAGGGCCCACACAGATACGCAGTATTTT,CASSMPMAPERAHTDTQYF
-,TRBJ2-2,TRBV5-6,-,TGTGCCAGCAGCCCGACTAGTAGGTGGGAGCTGTTTTTT,CASSPTSRWELFF
once,TRBJ2-7,TRBV28,-,TGTGCCAGCAGCCCAAACCCGTGGACCACCTACGAGCAGTACTTC,CASSPNPWTTYEQYF
-,TRBJ1-1,TRBV6-1,-,TGTGCCAGCAGTGAGGAGGGGCGCATTAACACTGAAGCTTTCTTT,CASSEEGRINTEAFF
-,TRBJ2-7,TRBV29-1,TRBD2,TGCAGCGTGACTAGCGGGAGTTTGTACGAGCAGTACTTC,CSVTSGSLYEQYF
-,TRBJ2-5,TRBV29-1,-,TGCAGCGTTGTTACGGGAAACAAAGAGACCCAGTACTTC,CSVVTGNKETQYF